The 7 T cell receptor beta chains below all came from one sample that was sequenced in a study of metastatic and nonmetastatic thyroid tumors. TCRdb reanalyzed the PCR reads via MiXCR. The sample lists about 18,000 clones, about 26% seen once, with about 10% in the top ten. Patients were all untreated before their thyroid surgery. Sequenced: adjacent normal tissue. The origin of the receptors is a female donor with papillary thyroid cancer or a benign thyroid nodule (not recorded which). Some clones in this sample may be carry-over from other donors' samples.

V gene TRBV7-3 combines with J gene TRBJ2-7; 8 bases align to TRBD2. The CDR3 runs 15 residues. The J segment lost 6 bases and the V segment lost 0 bases, leaving 7 bases of the junction unmatched. CDR1 SGHTA and CDR2 FQGTGA come from the germline V gene. The CDR3 DNA reads TGTGCCAGCAGCTTAACTAGCGGGACAACGGGCGAGCAGTACTTC. Translated, it gives CASSLTSGTTGEQYF.

The chain recombines TRBV30 with TRBJ2-3; D is unclear. Trimming removed 0 bases at V and 4 bases at J, with 11 bases between. This CDR3 comprises 14 residues. Germline V gene data show CDR1 as GTSNPN and CDR2 as SVGIG (reference sequence). DNA for the CDR3: TGTGCCTGGAGTGTACCGAGCAAGGCAGATACGCAGTATTTT. Its protein is CAWSVPSKADTQYF.

This chain connects TRBV20-1 to TRBJ2-7, with 7 bases fitting TRBD2. The V and J ends lost 0 bases and 4 bases, in that order; junction bases with no gene match: 6. This CDR3 region has 14 residues. Germline V CDR1 and CDR2: DFQATT, SNEGSKA (reference sequence). This chain's CDR3 is CSARDRVGRYEQYF. CDR3 nucleotide sequence: TGCAGTGCTAGAGATCGGGTCGGGAGGTACGAGCAGTACTTC.

The chain combines TRBV6-1 with TRBJ1-1; a possible D gene is TRBD1 (6 bases). The germline V gene has CDR1 MNHNS and CDR2 SASEGT. V shed 8 bases and J shed 6 bases, with 16 bases lying between them. The CDR3 covers 13 residues. The CDR3 DNA follows: TGTGCCAGCGTACAGGGCCCCGACGCTGAAGCTTTCTTT. It encodes CASVQGPDAEAFF.

This clone has more than one count but fewer than ten. This specimen includes other DNA sequences encoding the same CDR3. The V gene is TRBV27, the J gene TRBJ2-2; possibly TRBD2 for D (5 bases). The ends were cut back, 3 bases at V and 7 bases at J, with 12 bases in the middle. This CDR3 has 14 residues. Germline-derived CDR1 and CDR2 are MNHEY and SMNVEV (reference sequence). The CDR3 coding sequence is TGTGCCAGCAGTTTGAGGGTTCCAGTCGGGGAGCTGTTTTTT. Translating it yields CASSLRVPVGELFF.

Judged by abundance, this clone is medium-sized. The chain links TRBV6-1 to TRBJ2-3, with D possibly TRBD2 on 5 matching bases. The CDR3 sequence is 16 residues long. Deletions cut 4 bases from V and 4 bases from J, with 18 bases between. Germline assignment: CDR1 MNHNS and CDR2 SASEGT. The CDR3 sequence: CASSVITSREPDTQYF. DNA for the CDR3: TGTGCCAGCAGTGTTATAACTAGTCGGGAACCAGATACGCAGTATTTT.

In this sample, this clone turned up a few times. The chain uses TRBV15 and TRBJ2-2; no definite D call. CDR1 and CDR2 (germline): LNHNV, YYDKDF (reference sequence). V was trimmed by 3 bases and J by 4 bases, leaving 3 bases between them. The CDR3 spans 12 residues. The CDR3 sequence: CATSSGTGELFF. The CDR3 DNA follows: TGTGCCACCAGCAGCGGCACCGGGGAGCTGTTTTTT.